This TCR beta chain derives from a study of blood T cell repertoires in COVID-19 (dated by TCRdb to the early 2020s). A note on the overall study: Collaborator samples came from the United States, Italy and Spain and covered acute and convalescent phases of COVID-19. The material from the prospective study consisted of cDNA or gDNA derived from T cells, B-cell-depleted T cells, or PBMCs. Deeply sampled blood TCRbeta repertoires from subjects exposed to, actively infected with, or recovered from COVID-19 were included in the dataset. The repertoires were released in a freely available public database intended as a resource for research on the immune response to SARS-CoV-2. The samples were drawn from the first 160 participants of the ongoing ImmuneRACE study and from 950 to 1,500 subjects provided by 6 global collaborators. The sample metadata nearly always contained a de-identified subject ID, COVID-19 status, age in years and sex. Where available, HLA class I and class II types were obtained from metadata supplied by the sample provider rather than from assay-based typing.

From the germline V gene, CDR1 is SGHRS and CDR2 is YFSETQ. The CDR3 holds 16 amino acids from the cysteine to the phenylalanine. The retained sequence is limited to the CDR3, 48 bases, with the frame set at the first base. Germline trimming amounts to 3 bases on V and 3 bases on J, with 6 as the count of junction bases outside the gene matches. Notes on this clone: Its antigen remains undetermined. Per-base qualities were not stored, and no clone one base away is much larger.

Each collaborating institution followed its own protocols to collect whole blood in K2EDTA tubes. Collaborator samples were shipped for TCRbeta analysis as frozen whole blood, isolated PBMCs, or DNA extracted from either sample type. General study outcomes and caveats: How much clinical and demographic metadata was included differed by source and by participant, and the metadata was provided uncurated.

TCRbeta CDR3 regions were amplified from genomic DNA using the immunoSEQ Assay, a bias-controlled multiplex PCR. The published analysis was carried out like this. Within the assay, amplification of reference gene primers was used to estimate how many nucleated cells each sample contained. To quantify the absolute abundance of each unique TCRbeta CDR3 rearrangement, sequence reads were collapsed and filtered. For each sample, productive Simpson clonality was calculated as the square root of Simpson's diversity index across productive rearrangements. Here the immuneACCESS table is served through TCRdb, limited to in-frame sequences with V and J called. Missing clones are a known gap in these copies; in checked studies unresolved V genes cover under half, and the rest lacks a known reason. Clone size and the V and J calls come from that table; the DNA yielded D and trimming. Across this sample there are over 200,000 clones, with about 83% seen only once. The ten largest clones represent approximately 5.4% of the sample.

Sequencing used peripheral blood. The rearrangement combines TRBV5-1 with TRBJ2-1, with 10 bases matching TRBD2. This TCR was recovered from a man older than 75 with acute or convalescent COVID-19. Here is the DNA: TGCGCCAGCAGCTACATTAGCGGGAGGAACTACAATGAGCAGTTCTTC. It translates as CASSYISGRNYNEQFF.